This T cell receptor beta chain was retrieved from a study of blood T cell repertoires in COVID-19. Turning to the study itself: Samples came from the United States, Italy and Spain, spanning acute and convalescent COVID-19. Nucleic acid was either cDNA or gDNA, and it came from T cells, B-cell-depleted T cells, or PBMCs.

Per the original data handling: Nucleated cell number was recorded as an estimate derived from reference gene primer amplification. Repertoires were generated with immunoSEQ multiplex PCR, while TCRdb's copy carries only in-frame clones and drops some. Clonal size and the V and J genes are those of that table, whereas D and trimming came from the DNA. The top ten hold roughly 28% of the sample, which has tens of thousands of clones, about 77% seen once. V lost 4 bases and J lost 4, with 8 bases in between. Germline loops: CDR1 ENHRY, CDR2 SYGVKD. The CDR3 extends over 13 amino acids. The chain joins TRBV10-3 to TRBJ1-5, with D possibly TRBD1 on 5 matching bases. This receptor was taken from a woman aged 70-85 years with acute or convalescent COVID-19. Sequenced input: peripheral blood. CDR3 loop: CAISGQGNQPQHF. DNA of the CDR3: TGTGCCATCAGTGGGCAGGGTAATCAGCCCCAGCATTTT.